The sequence of this TCR beta chain was determined in a study of T-cell reconstitution after alpha-beta-depleted transplantation in children. Germline values: CDR1 SGHRS, CDR2 YFSETQ. The CDR3 loop spans 16 amino acids. V was pared by 5 bases and J by 10 bases, with 25 bases between. Unique molecular identifiers were incorporated during preparation of the TCRbeta library. TCRdb passed the PCR reads through MiXCR, listing each CDR3 protein once. Among some 240,000 distinct CDR3 sequences, 9.7% were seen once, and the ten largest hold around 5.1%. This clonotype was counted ten times or more. The source material was PBMCs from the stem cell graft donor, sampled from the stem cell graft. The chain uses TRBV5-1 and TRBJ2-1; D tentatively reads TRBD1 or TRBD2 (6 bases each). The sequence came from a human donor who donated a stem cell graft to a child with SCID. The CDR3 DNA reads TGCGCCAGCAGACCCGCAATATGGGGGGCCCGTAGAGAGCAGTTCTTC. It codes for CASRPAIWGARREQFF.